Each of the 26 T cell receptor beta chains below was sequenced from the same sample in a study of high-grade serous ovarian cancer treatment subgroups. Clones were sequenced by immunoSEQ multiplex PCR, and TCRdb holds only the in-frame ones, with some missing. The sample records a few thousand clones, roughly three quarters being singletons. Tumor samples were obtained before definitive surgery or chemotherapy. Material for sequencing was tumor tissue. The receptors come from a human donor with high-grade serous ovarian cancer.

This CDR3 is CASSQGLEDTEAFF. CDR3 nucleotide sequence: TGTGCCAGCAGTCAAGGACTGGAGGACACTGAAGCTTTCTTT. The rearrangement joins TRBV28 to TRBJ1-1; D not resolved. Trimming took 5 bases from V and 3 from J, leaving 13 bases between them. This CDR3 is 14 amino acids long. Looked up from germline, CDR1 is MDHEN and CDR2 is SYDVKM.

The rearrangement uses TRBV6-1 and TRBJ1-5; tentatively, D is TRBD1 (5 bases). The CDR3 length is 15 residues. V lost 4 bases, J lost 0 bases, and 10 bases lay in between. The germline gives CDR1 MNHNS, CDR2 SASEGT. CDR3 coding DNA: TGTGCCAGCAGTGCAGGGATTAATAGCAATCAGCCCCAGCATTTT. Its translation is CASSAGINSNQPQHF.

V is TRBV12-2 and J is TRBJ2-1; the table's D call, TRBD2, was not checked against the DNA. TRBV12-2 has pseudogene status. This CDR3 is 16 amino acids long. The CDR3 nucleotides read TGTGCAAGTCGCTTAGCGGTCAGCGGGGGAGGTCGTGAGCAGTTCTTC. This sequence encodes CASRLAVSGGGREQFF.

The V call is TRBV9, the J call TRBJ2-5; D is undetermined. From germline, CDR1 is SGDLS and CDR2 YYNGEE. The germline V and J ends were trimmed by 0 bases and 5 bases, with 11 bases remaining between them. This CDR3 is 14 amino acids long. Here the CDR3 reads CASSVDAYEETQYF. The CDR3 nucleotides read TGTGCCAGCAGCGTAGATGCCTATGAGGAGACCCAGTACTTC.

In this sample, this clone turned up a few times. J is TRBJ1-1 and V is TRBV28; D perhaps matches TRBD1 (6 bases). The CDR3 has 14 residues. Germline lookup yields CDR1 MDHEN and CDR2 SYDVKM. Trimming stripped 7 bases from V and 3 bases from J, with 15 bases between. The CDR3 region is CASTKTGYYTEAFF. The CDR3 DNA sequence: TGTGCCAGCACGAAAACAGGGTACTACACTGAAGCTTTCTTT. The full variable domain, its missing parts supplied by reference TRBV28 and TRBJ1-1, is DVKVTQSSRYLVKRTGEKVFLECVQDMDHENMFWYRQDPGLGLRLIYFSYDVKMKEKGDIPEGYSVSREKKERFSLILESASTNQTSMYLCASTKTGYYTEAFFGQGTRLTVV.

The V call is TRBV5-4, the J call TRBJ1-1; TRBD1 aligns across 9 bases. The junction had 13 bases not matched to a gene; V was cut back by 4 bases and J by 6 bases. Germline V lookup: CDR1 SGHNT, CDR2 YYREEE (reference sequence). This CDR3 is 16 amino acids long. CDR3 nucleotide sequence: TGTGCCAGCAGCCAAGAGGTACTGGGACAGGGCGCTGAAGCTTTCTTT. Protein sequence: CASSQEVLGQGAEAFF.

The table lists this clone with a few counts. The chain carries TRBV5-1 and TRBJ2-1; TRBD2 might be the D (5 bases). There are 15 residues in the CDR3. Germline CDR1 is SGHRS and CDR2 is YFSETQ. The V gene lost 0 bases and the J gene lost 5 bases, with 12 bases spanning the gap. CDR3 nucleotide sequence: TGCGCCAGCAGCTTGGCGCTCGGACTCCACAATGAGCAGTTCTTC. It yields the protein CASSLALGLHNEQFF.

This chain joins TRBV4-1 and TRBJ2-7; D gene ambiguous. V was shortened by 1 base and J by 0 bases, with 10 bases between the two germline ends. Germline CDR1 reads MGHRA; CDR2 reads YSYEKL. The CDR3 loop spans 15 amino acids. CDR3 sequence (DNA): TGCGCCAGCAGCCAAGTAGTTGGCGGCTCCTACGAGCAGTACTTC. It specifies CASSQVVGGSYEQYF.

The rearrangement joins TRBV7-9 to TRBJ2-7, with 8 bases lining up with TRBD1. The CDR3 totals 14 residues. Germline assignment: CDR1 SEHNR and CDR2 FQNEAQ (reference sequence). The junction had 6 bases not matched to a gene; V was cut back by 6 bases and J by 2 bases. CDR3 coding DNA: TGTGCCAGCAGGAGGGGACAGGAAACCTACGAGCAGTACTTC. It yields the protein CASRRGQETYEQYF. The full variable domain, with the rest looked up from reference TRBV7-9 and TRBJ2-7, is DTGVSQNPRHKITKRGQNVTFRCDPISEHNRLYWYRQTLGQGPEFLTYFQNEAQLEKSRLLSDRFSAERPKGSFSTLEIQRTEQGDSAMYLCASRRGQETYEQYFGPGTRLTVT.

This sequence joins TRBV27 and TRBJ2-7; 7 nucleotides agree with TRBD1. Germline V gene data show CDR1 as MNHEY and CDR2 as SMNVEV (reference sequence). V trimming: 6 bases; J trimming: 3 bases; junction bases outside the gene matches: 8. The CDR3 has 14 amino acids. The CDR3 here is CASRTMGQSYEQYF. Here the CDR3 DNA reads TGTGCCAGCAGGACAATGGGACAGAGCTACGAGCAGTACTTC.

The chain couples TRBV4-1 to TRBJ1-6, with 10 bases fitting TRBD1. V was pared by 4 bases and J by 5 bases, with 8 bases of the junction left unmatched. Germline loops: CDR1 MGHRA, CDR2 YSYEKL. The CDR3 extends over 17 amino acids. CDR3 nucleotide sequence: TGCGCCAGCAGCCGTGTTCCGACAGGGGGCGATAATTCACCCCTCCACTTT. It encodes CASSRVPTGGDNSPLHF.

The J gene is TRBJ2-2, the V gene TRBV11-2, with 11 bases identical to TRBD2. CDR3 length equals 16 residues. Germline assignment: CDR1 SGHAT and CDR2 FQNNGV. V shed 5 bases, J shed 4 bases, and the junction held 6 bases outside the gene matches. In DNA, the CDR3 is TGTGCCAGCAGCCCAACTAGCGGGAGTGTCACCGGGGAGCTGTTTTTT. This sequence encodes CASSPTSGSVTGELFF. Filled out from reference TRBV11-2 and TRBJ2-2, the complete variable domain reads EAGVAQSPRYKIIEKRQSVAFWCNPISGHATLYWYQQILGQGPKLLIQFQNNGVVDDSQLPKDRFSAERLKGVDSTLKIQPAKLEDSAVYLCASSPTSGSVTGELFFGEGSRLTVL.

The chain is built from TRBV6-5 and TRBJ1-2, with D tentatively TRBD1 (6 bases). V lost 6 bases to trimming and J lost 6 bases, with 14 bases between them. Germline V gene data show CDR1 as MNHEY and CDR2 as SVGAGI. The CDR3 is made up of 13 amino acids. CDR3 amino acids: CASRRDRQDGYTF. The CDR3 coding sequence is TGTGCCAGCAGACGGGACCGACAGGATGGCTACACCTTC.

The J gene is TRBJ1-1, the V gene TRBV16; D is undetermined. The CDR3 covers 15 residues. CDR1 is KGHSY, CDR2 FQNENV, per germline. Between the trimmed V and J ends, which lost 0 bases and 9 bases, there was a span of 17 bases. CDR3 in amino acids: CASSQSVQSGAKAFF. CDR3 in DNA: TGTGCCAGCAGCCAATCCGTCCAGTCGGGAGCCAAAGCTTTCTTT.

The rearrangement joins TRBV11-2 to TRBJ2-3, with 10 bases lining up with TRBD1. V lost 4 bases to trimming and J lost 6 bases; unmatched junction nucleotides: 4. The CDR3 is 14 residues long. The germline V gene encodes CDR1 SGHAT and CDR2 FQNNGV. In DNA, the CDR3 is TGTGCCAGCAGCTGGGGACAGGGGAGCGATACGCAGTATTTT. This sequence encodes CASSWGQGSDTQYF.

This clone came up once. The CDR3 protein is CASSPGRQTHQETQYF. DNA of the CDR3: TGTGCCAGCAGCCCGGGACGGCAGACACACCAAGAGACCCAGTACTTC. The chain carries TRBV11-3 and TRBJ2-5; D possibly matches TRBD1 or TRBD2 (5 bases each). Germline V gives CDR1 SGHNT, CDR2 YENEEA. The CDR3 runs to 16 residues. V was pared by 5 bases and J by 0 bases, with 16 bases between.

The rearrangement joins TRBV11-3 to TRBJ1-2; D not certain. The CDR3 covers 12 residues. Trimming shortened V by 4 bases and J by 5 bases, and 8 bases separated the two germline ends. Germline CDR1 and CDR2: SGHNT and YENEEA. The CDR3 nucleotides are TGTGCCAGCAGCTCCAACCTTTATGGCTACACCTTC. It translates to CASSSNLYGYTF.

The chain couples TRBV11-3 to TRBJ2-5, with a weak D call TRBD1 (6 bases). The closer fit of TRBJ2-7 to the DNA end suggests the J call may be wrong. Germline V lookup: CDR1 SGHNT, CDR2 YENEEA. CDR3 length equals 14 residues. The CDR3 nucleotides read TGTGCCAGCAGCCCAAGGACAGATCTCTACGAGCAGTACTTC. Protein: CASSPRTDLYEQYF.

This clone was observed a handful of times. The CDR3 DNA follows: TGTGCCAGCAGCGTAGAATGGACTAGCGATGAGCAGTTCTTC. Translated: CASSVEWTSDEQFF. The V gene is TRBV9, the J gene TRBJ2-1, with TRBD2 identical over 9 bases. This CDR3 comprises 14 residues. Germline V gene data show CDR1 as SGDLS and CDR2 as YYNGEE. The ends lost 0 bases at V and 8 bases at J; junction bases unmatched: 3.

CDR3 sequence (DNA): TGTGCCAGCAGTATCCAAGGGTTCGACGAGCAGTACTTC. Translation: CASSIQGFDEQYF. The gene calls are TRBV6-6 and TRBJ2-5; D is unresolved. The last part of the DNA fits TRBJ2-7 better; the J call may be wrong. The germline V gene has CDR1 MNHNY and CDR2 SVGAGI (reference sequence). CDR3 length: 13 amino acids.

A note on this clone: Within the sample, other DNA sequences also encode this same CDR3. The chain couples TRBV11-2 to TRBJ1-1; D is unclear. Per germline, CDR1 SGHAT and CDR2 FQNNGV. The CDR3 covers 12 residues. Trimming pared 0 bases from V and 1 base from J, leaving 0 bases between. The CDR3 loop reads CASSLENTEAFF. For the CDR3, the DNA is TGTGCCAGCAGCTTAGAGAACACTGAAGCTTTCTTT. The full variable domain, its missing parts supplied by reference TRBV11-2 and TRBJ1-1, is EAGVAQSPRYKIIEKRQSVAFWCNPISGHATLYWYQQILGQGPKLLIQFQNNGVVDDSQLPKDRFSAERLKGVDSTLKIQPAKLEDSAVYLCASSLENTEAFFGQGTRLTVV.

The count of this clone is one. The chain has TRBV20-1 and TRBJ2-7; either TRBD1 or TRBD2 may supply D (5 bases each). With 1 base removed from V and 6 bases from J, the gap between germline ends came to 7 bases. Looked up from germline, CDR1 is DFQATT and CDR2 is SNEGSKA (reference sequence). The CDR3 spans 11 residues. Written as DNA, the CDR3 is TGCAGTGCTAGAGGTGGGGGCGAGCAGTACTTC. It specifies CSARGGGEQYF.

The rearrangement links TRBV30 to TRBJ1-5; D call uncertain. The CDR3 loop spans 14 amino acids. From germline, CDR1 is GTSNPN and CDR2 SVGIG (reference sequence). V gave up 3 bases and J gave up 0 bases, with 9 bases separating them. The CDR3 DNA sequence: TGTGCCTGGAGCTCGGGTTATAGCAATCAGCCCCAGCATTTT. As protein: CAWSSGYSNQPQHF.

The CDR3 DNA reads TGTGCCAGCTTTGGGGGCCCAGGGTCCTACGAGCAGTACTTC. Protein sequence: CASFGGPGSYEQYF. This rearrangement joins TRBV28 to TRBJ2-7; D is possibly TRBD1 (6 bases). Between the trimmed V and J ends, which lost 8 bases and 1 base, there was a span of 15 bases. CDR3 length equals 14 residues. CDR1 is MDHEN, CDR2 SYDVKM, per germline.

This clone was found once. The rearrangement uses TRBV27 and TRBJ2-1; D uncertain. This CDR3 spans 15 amino acids. Deletions cut 3 bases from V and 0 bases from J, with 9 bases between. Per the germline V gene, CDR1 is MNHEY and CDR2 is SMNVEV (reference sequence). As DNA, the CDR3 is TGTGCCAGCAGTTTGAGTAGAGACTCCTACAATGAGCAGTTCTTC. Protein product: CASSLSRDSYNEQFF.

This clone was counted a few times. The chain employs TRBV18 and TRBJ1-3; D is undetermined. The germline CDR1 and CDR2 sequences are KGHSH and LQKENI. V shed 3 bases and J shed 0 bases, with 9 bases lying between them. CDR3 length: 15 amino acids. The CDR3 reads CASSPVGYSGNTIYF. The CDR3 nucleotides read TGTGCCAGCTCACCTGTTGGCTACTCTGGAAACACCATATATTTT.